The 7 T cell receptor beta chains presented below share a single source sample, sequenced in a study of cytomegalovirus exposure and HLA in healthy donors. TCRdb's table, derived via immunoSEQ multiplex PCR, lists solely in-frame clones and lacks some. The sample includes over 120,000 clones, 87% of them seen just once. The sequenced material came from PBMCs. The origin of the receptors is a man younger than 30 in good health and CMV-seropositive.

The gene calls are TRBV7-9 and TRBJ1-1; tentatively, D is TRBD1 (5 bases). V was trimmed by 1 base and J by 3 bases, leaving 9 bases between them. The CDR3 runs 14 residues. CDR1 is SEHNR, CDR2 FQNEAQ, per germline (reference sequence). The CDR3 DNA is TGTGCCAGCAGCTTAGTGCAGGGATACACTGAAGCTTTCTTT. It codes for CASSLVQGYTEAFF.

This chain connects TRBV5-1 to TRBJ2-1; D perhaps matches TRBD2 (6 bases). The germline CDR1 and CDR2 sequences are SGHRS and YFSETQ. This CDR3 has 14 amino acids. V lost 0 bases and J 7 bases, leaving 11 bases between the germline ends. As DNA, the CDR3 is TGCGCCAGCAGCTTGGCGGGAGATAGGAATGAGCAGTTCTTC. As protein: CASSLAGDRNEQFF.

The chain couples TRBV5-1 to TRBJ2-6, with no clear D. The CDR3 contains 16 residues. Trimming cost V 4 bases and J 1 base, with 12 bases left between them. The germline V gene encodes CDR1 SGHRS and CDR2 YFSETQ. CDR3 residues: CASSVNLRSGANVLTF. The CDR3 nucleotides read TGCGCCAGCAGCGTCAACTTGAGGTCTGGGGCCAACGTCCTGACTTTC.

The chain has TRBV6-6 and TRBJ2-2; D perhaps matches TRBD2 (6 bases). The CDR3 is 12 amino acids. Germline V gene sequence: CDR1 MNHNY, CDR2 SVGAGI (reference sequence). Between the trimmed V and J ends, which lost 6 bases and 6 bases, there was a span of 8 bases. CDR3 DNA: TGTGCCAGCAGCAGGGACTCCGGGGAGCTGTTTTTT. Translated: CASSRDSGELFF.

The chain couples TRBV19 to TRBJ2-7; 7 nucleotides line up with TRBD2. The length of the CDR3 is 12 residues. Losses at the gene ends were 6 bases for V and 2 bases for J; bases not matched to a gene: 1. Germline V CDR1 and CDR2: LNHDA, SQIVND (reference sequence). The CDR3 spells CASSGRTYEQYF. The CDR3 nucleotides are TGTGCCAGTAGCGGGAGGACCTACGAGCAGTACTTC.

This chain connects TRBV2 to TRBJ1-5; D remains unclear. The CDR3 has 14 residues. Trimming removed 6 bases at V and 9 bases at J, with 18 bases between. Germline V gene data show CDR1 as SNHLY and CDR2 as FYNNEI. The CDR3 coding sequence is TGTGCCAGCAGCCTAGGCGGCGGTCTACGGCCCCAGCATTTT. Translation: CASSLGGGLRPQHF. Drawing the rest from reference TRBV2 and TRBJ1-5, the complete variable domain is EPEVTQTPSHQVTQMGQEVILRCVPISNHLYFYWYRQILGQKVEFLVSFYNNEISEKSEIFDDQFSVERPDGSNFTLKIRSTKLEDSAMYFCASSLGGGLRPQHFGDGTRLSIL.

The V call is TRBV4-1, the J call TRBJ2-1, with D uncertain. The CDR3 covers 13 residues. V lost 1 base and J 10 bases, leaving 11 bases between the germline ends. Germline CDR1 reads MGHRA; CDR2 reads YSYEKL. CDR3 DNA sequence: TGCGCCAGCAGCCAAGTTGGGCTGAAAGAGCAGTTCTTC. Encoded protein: CASSQVGLKEQFF.